The source of this T cell receptor beta chain is a study of OX40 agonist ivuxolimab in advanced cancers. Background on the study: Cohort: roughly 80% men, mean age around 55, aged about 20 to 90. Overall study results and limits: At doses 0.1 to 3.0 mg/kg, CD4+ and CD8+ clones expanded. The study found that CD8+ T cells averaged more expanded clones than CD4+.

Of note for this clone: Its target is not known.

The V segment lost 3 bases and the J segment 5 bases; nucleotides outside the gene matches: 12. CDR3 length: 18 residues. Germline V gene lookup returns CDR1 LNHDA and CDR2 SQIVND (reference sequence). The protocol was immunoSEQ multiplex PCR, while the TCRdb copy is restricted to in-frame clones and leaves out a portion. The sample holds roughly 60,000 clones, approximately 79% seen once. Sequenced here: CD4+ or CD8+ T cells sorted from blood, sampled in a trial of the OX40 agonist ivuxolimab. J is TRBJ2-1 and V is TRBV19; TRBD2 aligns across 11 bases. The receptor was derived from an adult with an advanced solid tumor such as melanoma, head and neck, liver or kidney cancer. In nucleotides, the CDR3 is TGTGCCAGTAGTATCGAGCTGCTAGCGGGAGGTAATAACAATGAGCAGTTCTTC. It encodes CASSIELLAGGNNNEQFF.